The 5 T cell receptor beta chains reported below all come from one sample, sequenced in a study of T cells in Graves' hyperthyroidism and ophthalmopathy. RNA transcripts were the template for amplifying TCR beta CDR3 regions. TCR CDR3 regions were first amplified by RT-PCR with HTBI primers. TCRdb called the multiplex PCR reads again in MiXCR, with one record for every CDR3 protein. The sample includes roughly 500,000 distinct CDR3 sequences, approximately 16% of them seen just once. Sequenced: blood. All receptors come from a woman aged 25 to 39 with Graves' ophthalmopathy.

This clonotype was detected many times. The J gene is TRBJ2-7, the V gene TRBV11-3; D gene ambiguous. CDR1 is SGHNT and CDR2 is YENEEA in the germline V gene. The CDR3 is 14 residues long. Trimming left V 5 bases short and J 0 bases short, with 11 bases between. The CDR3 sequence: CASSPGLDSYEQYF. CDR3 nucleotide sequence: TGTGCCAGCAGCCCAGGTTTAGACTCCTACGAGCAGTACTTC.

Many counts were recorded for this clonotype. This chain uses TRBV28 with TRBJ2-5; the D is unclear. The V gene lost 6 bases and the J gene lost 1 base, with 12 bases spanning the gap. Germline V CDR1 and CDR2: MDHEN, SYDVKM. The CDR3 is made up of 14 amino acids. The CDR3 nucleotides are TGTGCCAGCAGCCTGGCTGGACCCCAAGAGACCCAGTACTTC. Translating gives CASSLAGPQETQYF.

The chain employs TRBV4-3 and TRBJ1-1; the D is unclear. This CDR3 spans 16 amino acids. V lost 4 bases and J 2 bases, leaving 17 bases between the germline ends. Germline V lookup: CDR1 LGHNA, CDR2 YSLEER. For the CDR3, the DNA is TGCGCCAGCAGCCCGCAGACGTGGAGTGATAACACTGAAGCTTTCTTT. This codes for CASSPQTWSDNTEAFF.

Remarks on this clonotype: Since a much larger clone is just one base distant, this may be a read error. J is TRBJ2-7 and V is TRBV3-1; 11 nucleotides agree with TRBD1. TRBJ2-1 explains the end of the DNA better; the J call may be wrong. Looked up from germline, CDR1 is LGHDT and CDR2 is YNNKEL (reference sequence). This CDR3 spans 15 amino acids. The CDR3 loop reads CASSHGTGGAYEQFF. In nucleotides, the CDR3 is TGTGCCAGCAGCCACGGGACAGGGGGGGCCTACGAGCAGTTCTTC.

This clonotype showed up just a few times. V usage is TRBV20-1 and J usage is TRBJ1-1; possibly TRBD1 for D (6 bases). Germline values: CDR1 DFQATT, CDR2 SNEGSKA (reference sequence). The CDR3 runs to 12 residues. Trimming pared 5 bases from V and 4 bases from J, leaving 11 bases between. CDR3 bases: TGCAGTGCTCTTTCAGGGGTCACTGAAGCTTTCTTT. Encoded protein: CSALSGVTEAFF.